The 5 T cell receptor beta chains reported below all come from one sample, sequenced in a study of blood T cell repertoires in COVID-19. The protocol was immunoSEQ multiplex PCR, while the TCRdb copy is restricted to in-frame clones and leaves out a portion. The profile shows about 190,000 clones, approximately 91% of them singletons. Input material: peripheral blood. These receptors came from a woman between 40 and 55 years old who had recovered from COVID-19.

The chain employs TRBV28 and TRBJ1-5, with 10 positions matching TRBD1. The CDR3 totals 16 residues. In germline, CDR1 is MDHEN, CDR2 SYDVKM. V gave up 5 bases and J gave up 6 bases; unmatched junction bases: 10. The CDR3 region has the DNA TGTGCCAGCAGTGGGGGCCGGGACAGGGGAATTCAGCCCCAGCATTTT. Encoded protein: CASSGGRDRGIQPQHF. Full variable domain (outside the CDR3, taken from reference TRBV28 and TRBJ1-5): DVKVTQSSRYLVKRTGEKVFLECVQDMDHENMFWYRQDPGLGLRLIYFSYDVKMKEKGDIPEGYSVSREKKERFSLILESASTNQTSMYLCASSGGRDRGIQPQHFGDGTRLSIL.

Remarks on this clone: This is likely an artifact of a read error, given a far larger clone one base away. The chain has TRBV28 and TRBJ1-2; possibly TRBD1 for D (6 bases). From germline, CDR1 is MDHEN and CDR2 SYDVKM. V was trimmed by 5 bases and J by 2 bases, leaving 6 bases between them. The CDR3 extends over 12 amino acids. The CDR3: CASSTGNYGYTF. For the CDR3, the DNA is TGTGCCAGCAGTACAGGGAACTATGGCTACACCTTC.

The gene calls are TRBV7-8 and TRBJ2-7, with 8 bases aligning to TRBD2. Germline V gives CDR1 SGHVS, CDR2 FQNEAQ. V shed 5 bases, J shed 5 bases, and the junction held 20 bases outside the gene matches. The CDR3 has 18 residues. CDR3 sequence (DNA): TGTGCCAGCAGCCCACTCATTCTAATAGCGGGAACGAGCAACGAGCAGTACTTC. Translation gives CASSPLILIAGTSNEQYF.

The chain employs TRBV11-2 and TRBJ2-7, with 8 positions matching TRBD2. The CDR3 contains 16 residues. V shed 6 bases and J 7 bases; nucleotides not matched to a gene: 17. CDR1 is SGHAT and CDR2 is FQNNGV in the germline V gene. In DNA form, the CDR3 reads TGTGCCAGCAGGCTTAGTAGGACGGGAGGGCCGGGTGAGCAGTACTTC. Protein sequence: CASRLSRTGGPGEQYF. Combining the CDR3 with reference TRBV11-2 and TRBJ2-7 gives the whole variable domain EAGVAQSPRYKIIEKRQSVAFWCNPISGHATLYWYQQILGQGPKLLIQFQNNGVVDDSQLPKDRFSAERLKGVDSTLKIQPAKLEDSAVYLCASRLSRTGGPGEQYFGPGTRLTVT.

The rearrangement links TRBV5-6 to TRBJ1-6, with D possibly TRBD1 on 6 matching bases. The CDR3 runs 15 residues. Looked up from germline, CDR1 is SGHDT and CDR2 is YYEEEE. Trimming removed 2 bases from V and 7 bases from J, with 13 bases in between. The CDR3 DNA is TGTGCCAGCAGCTTTTGGGGGCGAGGGAATTCACCCCTCCACTTT. Protein: CASSFWGRGNSPLHF.